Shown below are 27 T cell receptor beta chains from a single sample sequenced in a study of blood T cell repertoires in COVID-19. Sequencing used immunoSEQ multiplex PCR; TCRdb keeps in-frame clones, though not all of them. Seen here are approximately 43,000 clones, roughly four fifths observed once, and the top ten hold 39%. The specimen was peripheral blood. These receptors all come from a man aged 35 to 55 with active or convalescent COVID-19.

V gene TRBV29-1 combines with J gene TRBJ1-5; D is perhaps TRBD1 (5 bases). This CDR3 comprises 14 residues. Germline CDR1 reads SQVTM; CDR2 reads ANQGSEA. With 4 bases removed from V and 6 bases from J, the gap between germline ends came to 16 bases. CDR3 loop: CSVGGVGEGQPQHF. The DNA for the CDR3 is TGCAGCGTTGGGGGGGTGGGAGAAGGTCAGCCCCAGCATTTT.

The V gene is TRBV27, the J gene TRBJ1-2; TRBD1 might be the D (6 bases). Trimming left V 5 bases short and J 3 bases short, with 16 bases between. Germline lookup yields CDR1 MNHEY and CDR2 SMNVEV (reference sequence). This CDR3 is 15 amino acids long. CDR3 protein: CASSPYRGGDYGYTF. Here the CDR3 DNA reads TGTGCCAGCAGTCCATATCGGGGGGGCGACTATGGCTACACCTTC.

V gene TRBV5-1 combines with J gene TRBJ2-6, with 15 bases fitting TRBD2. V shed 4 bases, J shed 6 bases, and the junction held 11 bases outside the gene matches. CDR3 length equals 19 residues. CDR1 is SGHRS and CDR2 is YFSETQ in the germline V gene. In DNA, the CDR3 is TGCGCCAGCAGCCAGGGACTAGCGGGGGGTGGGCTCGTGGCCAACGTCCTGACTTTC. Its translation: CASSQGLAGGGLVANVLTF. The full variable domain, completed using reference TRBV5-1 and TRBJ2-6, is KAGVTQTPRYLIKTRGQQVTLSCSPISGHRSVSWYQQTPGQGLQFLFEYFSETQRNKGNFPGRFSGRQFSNSRSEMNVSTLELGDSALYLCASSQGLAGGGLVANVLTFGAGSRLTVL.

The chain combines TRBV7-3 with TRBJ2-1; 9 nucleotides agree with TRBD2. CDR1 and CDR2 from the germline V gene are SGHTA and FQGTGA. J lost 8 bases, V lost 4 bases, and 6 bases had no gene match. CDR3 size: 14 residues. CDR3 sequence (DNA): TGTGCCAGCAGCTCCACCAGCGGGGGGCATGAGCAGTTCTTC. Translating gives CASSSTSGGHEQFF.

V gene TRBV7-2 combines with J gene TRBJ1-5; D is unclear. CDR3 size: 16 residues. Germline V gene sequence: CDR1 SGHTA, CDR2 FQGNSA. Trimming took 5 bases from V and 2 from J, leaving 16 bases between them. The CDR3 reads CASSLPLVSGNQPQHF. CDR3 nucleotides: TGTGCCAGCAGCCTGCCTTTGGTGAGCGGCAATCAGCCCCAGCATTTT.

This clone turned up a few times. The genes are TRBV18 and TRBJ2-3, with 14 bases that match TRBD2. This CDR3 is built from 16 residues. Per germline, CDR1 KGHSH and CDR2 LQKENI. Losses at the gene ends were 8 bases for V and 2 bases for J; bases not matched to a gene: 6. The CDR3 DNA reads TGTGCCAGCCACAGGACTAGCGGGGGGACCACAGATACGCAGTATTTT. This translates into CASHRTSGGTTDTQYF.

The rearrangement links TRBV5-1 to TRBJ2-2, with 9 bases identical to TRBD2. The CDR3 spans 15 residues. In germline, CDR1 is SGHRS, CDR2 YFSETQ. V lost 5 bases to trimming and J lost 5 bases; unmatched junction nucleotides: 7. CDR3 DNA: TGCGCCAGCAGTAGCGGGAGACGAGGTACCGGGGAGCTGTTTTTT. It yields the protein CASSSGRRGTGELFF.

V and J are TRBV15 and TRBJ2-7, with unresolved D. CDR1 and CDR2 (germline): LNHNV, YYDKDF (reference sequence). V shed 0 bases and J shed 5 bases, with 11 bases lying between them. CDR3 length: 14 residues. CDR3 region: CATSRDLASNEQYF. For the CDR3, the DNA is TGTGCCACCAGCAGAGATCTCGCGAGTAACGAGCAGTACTTC.

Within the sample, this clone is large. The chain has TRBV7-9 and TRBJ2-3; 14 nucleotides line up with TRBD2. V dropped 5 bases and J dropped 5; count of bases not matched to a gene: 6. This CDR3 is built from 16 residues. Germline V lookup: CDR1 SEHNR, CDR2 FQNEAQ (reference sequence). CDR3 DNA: TGTGCCAGCAGCACGACTAGCGGGGGGGCCCGAGATACGCAGTATTTT. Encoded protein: CASSTTSGGARDTQYF.

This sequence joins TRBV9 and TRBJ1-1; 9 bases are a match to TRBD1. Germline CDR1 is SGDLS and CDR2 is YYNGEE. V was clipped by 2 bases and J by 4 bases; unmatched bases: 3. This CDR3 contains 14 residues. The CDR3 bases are TGTGCCAGCAGCGTCCGACAGGGGGGCACTGAAGCTTTCTTT. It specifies CASSVRQGGTEAFF.

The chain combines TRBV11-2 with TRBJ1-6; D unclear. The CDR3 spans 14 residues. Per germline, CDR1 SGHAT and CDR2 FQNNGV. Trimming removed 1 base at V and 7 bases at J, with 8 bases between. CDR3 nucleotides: TGTGCCAGCAGCTTAGCGACGGGAAATTCACCCCTCCACTTT. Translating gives CASSLATGNSPLHF.

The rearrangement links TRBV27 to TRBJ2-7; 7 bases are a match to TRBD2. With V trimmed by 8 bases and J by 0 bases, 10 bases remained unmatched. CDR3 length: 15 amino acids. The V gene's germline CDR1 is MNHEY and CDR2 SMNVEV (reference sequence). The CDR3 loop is CASANGGGGSYEQYF. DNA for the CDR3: TGTGCCAGCGCTAATGGGGGGGGAGGCTCCTACGAGCAGTACTTC.

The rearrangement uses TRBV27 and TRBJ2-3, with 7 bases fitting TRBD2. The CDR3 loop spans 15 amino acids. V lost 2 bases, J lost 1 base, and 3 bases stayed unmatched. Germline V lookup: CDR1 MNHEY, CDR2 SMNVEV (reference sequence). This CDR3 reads CASSLGRGGTDTQYF. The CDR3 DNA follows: TGTGCCAGCAGTTTAGGACGGGGGGGCACAGATACGCAGTATTTT.

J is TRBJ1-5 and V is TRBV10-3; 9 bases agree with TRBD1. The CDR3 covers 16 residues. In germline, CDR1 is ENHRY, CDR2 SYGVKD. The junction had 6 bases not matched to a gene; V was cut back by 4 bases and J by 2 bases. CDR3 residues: CAISATGGLGNQPQHF. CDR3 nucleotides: TGTGCCATCAGTGCTACAGGGGGCTTGGGCAATCAGCCCCAGCATTTT.

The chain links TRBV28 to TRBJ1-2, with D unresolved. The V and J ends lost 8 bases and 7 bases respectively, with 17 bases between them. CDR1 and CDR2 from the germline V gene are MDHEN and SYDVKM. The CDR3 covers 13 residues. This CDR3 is CASHVQSVGGYTF. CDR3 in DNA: TGTGCCAGCCACGTCCAAAGCGTAGGTGGCTACACCTTC.

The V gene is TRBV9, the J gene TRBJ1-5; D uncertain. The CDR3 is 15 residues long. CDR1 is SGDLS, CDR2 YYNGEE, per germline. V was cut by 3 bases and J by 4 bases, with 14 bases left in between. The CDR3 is CASSAGILLNQPQHF. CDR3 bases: TGTGCCAGCAGCGCCGGGATACTCCTAAATCAGCCCCAGCATTTT.

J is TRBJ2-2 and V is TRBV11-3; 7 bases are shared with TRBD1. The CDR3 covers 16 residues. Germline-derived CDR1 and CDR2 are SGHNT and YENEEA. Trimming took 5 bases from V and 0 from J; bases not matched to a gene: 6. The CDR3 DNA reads TGTGCCAGCAGCCTGAGACAGGGCACGAACACCGGGGAGCTGTTTTTT. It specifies CASSLRQGTNTGELFF.

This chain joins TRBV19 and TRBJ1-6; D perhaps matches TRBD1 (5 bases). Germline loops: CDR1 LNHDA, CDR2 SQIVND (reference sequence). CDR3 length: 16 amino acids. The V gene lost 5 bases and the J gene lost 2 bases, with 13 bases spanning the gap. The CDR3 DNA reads TGTGCCAGTAGTCCTGGCGGGGCAACCTATAATTCACCCCTCCACTTT. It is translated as CASSPGGATYNSPLHF.

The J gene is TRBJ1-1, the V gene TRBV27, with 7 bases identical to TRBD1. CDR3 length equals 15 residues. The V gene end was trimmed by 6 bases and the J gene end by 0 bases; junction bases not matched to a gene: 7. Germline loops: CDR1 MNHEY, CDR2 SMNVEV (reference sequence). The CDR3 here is CASSEDRVMNTEAFF. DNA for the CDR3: TGTGCCAGCAGCGAAGACAGGGTCATGAACACTGAAGCTTTCTTT.

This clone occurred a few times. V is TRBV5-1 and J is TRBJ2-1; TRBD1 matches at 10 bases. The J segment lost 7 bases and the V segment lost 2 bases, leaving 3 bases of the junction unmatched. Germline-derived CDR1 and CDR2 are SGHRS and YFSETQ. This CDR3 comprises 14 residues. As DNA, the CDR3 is TGCGCCAGCAGCTTCTCGGGACAGGGGAATGAGCAGTTCTTC. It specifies CASSFSGQGNEQFF.

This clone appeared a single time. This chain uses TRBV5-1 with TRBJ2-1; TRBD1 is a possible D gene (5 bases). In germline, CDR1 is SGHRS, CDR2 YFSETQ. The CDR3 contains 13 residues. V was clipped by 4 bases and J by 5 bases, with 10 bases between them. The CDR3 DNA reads TGCGCCAGCAGCCGAACAGGAGACAATGAGCAGTTCTTC. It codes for CASSRTGDNEQFF.

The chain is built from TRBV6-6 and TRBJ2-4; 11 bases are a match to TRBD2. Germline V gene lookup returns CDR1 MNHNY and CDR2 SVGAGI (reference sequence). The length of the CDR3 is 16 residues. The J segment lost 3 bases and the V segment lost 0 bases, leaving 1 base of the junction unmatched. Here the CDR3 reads CASSYSLAGVKNIQYF. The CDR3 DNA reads TGTGCCAGCAGTTACTCACTAGCGGGGGTCAAAAACATTCAGTACTTC.

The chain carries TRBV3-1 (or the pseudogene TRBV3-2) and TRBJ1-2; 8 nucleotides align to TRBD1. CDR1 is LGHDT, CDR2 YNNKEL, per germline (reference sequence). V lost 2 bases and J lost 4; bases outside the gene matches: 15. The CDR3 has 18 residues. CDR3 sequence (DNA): TGTGCCAGCAGCCAAACCGTGGACAGGGACCCGAATACCTATGGCTACACCTTC. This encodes CASSQTVDRDPNTYGYTF.

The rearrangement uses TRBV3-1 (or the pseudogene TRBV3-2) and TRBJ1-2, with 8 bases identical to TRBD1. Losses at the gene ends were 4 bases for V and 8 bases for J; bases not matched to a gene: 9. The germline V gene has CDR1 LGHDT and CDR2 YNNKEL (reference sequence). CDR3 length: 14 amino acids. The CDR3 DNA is TGTGCCAGCAGCCGACAGGGGACGGGGAGAGGCTACACCTTC. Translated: CASSRQGTGRGYTF.

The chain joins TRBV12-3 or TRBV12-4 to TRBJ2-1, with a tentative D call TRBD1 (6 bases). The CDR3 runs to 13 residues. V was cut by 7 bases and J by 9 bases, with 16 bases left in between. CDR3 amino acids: CASNRDGWGEQFF. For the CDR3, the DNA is TGTGCCAGCAACAGGGATGGGTGGGGTGAGCAGTTCTTC.

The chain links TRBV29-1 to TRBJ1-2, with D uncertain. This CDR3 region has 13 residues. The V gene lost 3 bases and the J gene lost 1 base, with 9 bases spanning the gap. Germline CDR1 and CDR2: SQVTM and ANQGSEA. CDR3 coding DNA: TGCAGCGTTGATATGACGGGTAACTATGGCTACACCTTC. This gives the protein CSVDMTGNYGYTF.

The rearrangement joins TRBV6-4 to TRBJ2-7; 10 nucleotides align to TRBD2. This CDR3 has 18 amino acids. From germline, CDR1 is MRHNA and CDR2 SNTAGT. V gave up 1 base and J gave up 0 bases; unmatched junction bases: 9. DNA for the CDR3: TGTGCCAGCAGTGACTTGCGGCTAGCGGGGGCGAGCTCCTACGAGCAGTACTTC. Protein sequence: CASSDLRLAGASSYEQYF.